This T cell receptor (beta chain) appears in the sequencing data of a study of cytomegalovirus exposure and HLA in healthy donors. The overall study: Clustering assigned 70% to 90% of the approximately 390 genotyped donors to the Caucasian-associated ancestry cluster. Study-wide points: Later analysis suggested most CMV-associated TCR beta chains were HLA-restricted. The study labeled more than 150 TCR beta chains cytomegalovirus-associated.

About this clone itself: What it binds is not known.

Germline trimming cut 5 bases from V and 6 bases from J; bases unmatched to any gene: 4. The CDR3 totals 13 residues. Germline V gene sequence: CDR1 MNHNY, CDR2 SVGAGI (reference sequence). The PCR made use of 60 Vbeta and 13 Jbeta primers. The table came from immunoSEQ multiplex PCR; TCRdb's copy has only in-frame clones and leaves some out. The sample includes roughly 110,000 clones, around 79% of them seen just once. This sequence was found in a man in his fifties or sixties in good health and CMV-seronegative. The rearrangement uses TRBV6-6 and TRBJ1-5; 7 positions match TRBD1. The material sequenced was PBMCs. CDR3 nucleotides: TGTGCCAGCAGTCCTGACAGGGTTCAGCCCCAGCATTTT. This translates into CASSPDRVQPQHF.